This T cell receptor (beta chain) came from a study of Ad26.COV2.S vaccination and SARS-CoV-2 variants. Treatment: roughly 20 received Ad26.COV2.S at low or high dose, single or two shots; roughly five received placebo; per-sample allocation not given. Repertoires come from day 63 after the first vaccine or placebo injection. The ends were cut back, 10 bases at V and 2 bases at J, with 11 bases in the middle. Germline V gives CDR1 MNHNY, CDR2 SVGAGI (reference sequence). The CDR3 length is 13 residues. Clones were read by immunoSEQ multiplex PCR, and TCRdb kept only the in-frame ones, dropping some. This sample yields 410,000 or so clones, of which around 92% are seen a single time; over 1.5% belongs to the top ten.

The receptor was isolated from a person aged 18 to 65 who received the Ad26.COV2.S COVID-19 vaccine or a placebo. Material: peripheral blood, obtained in a trial of Ad26.COV2.S vaccine versus placebo. The chain couples TRBV6-6 to TRBJ2-2; TRBD2 is a possible D gene (7 bases). The CDR3 DNA reads as TGTGCCAACCGGGGGGCTAACACCGGGGAGCTGTTTTTT. This encodes CANRGANTGELFF.